Given below is one T cell receptor (beta chain) in context. The CDR3 is made up of 14 amino acids. Germline CDR1 and CDR2: WSHSY and SAAADI. The V gene lost 8 bases and the J gene lost 0 bases, with 8 bases spanning the gap. Repertoires were generated with immunoSEQ multiplex PCR, while TCRdb's copy carries only in-frame clones and drops some. This sample has approximately 110,000 clones, with about nine tenths found just once. This sample is part of a study of T cell responses to AZD1222 COVID-19 vaccine. Sample: peripheral blood, taken on day 0 of AZD1222 vaccination. The chain employs TRBV10-2 and TRBJ2-6; D is unresolved. The receptor was isolated from an adult in good health. The CDR3 DNA is TGCGCCAGCGGAGAGGACTCTGGGGCCAACGTCCTGACTTTC. It translates to CASGEDSGANVLTF.